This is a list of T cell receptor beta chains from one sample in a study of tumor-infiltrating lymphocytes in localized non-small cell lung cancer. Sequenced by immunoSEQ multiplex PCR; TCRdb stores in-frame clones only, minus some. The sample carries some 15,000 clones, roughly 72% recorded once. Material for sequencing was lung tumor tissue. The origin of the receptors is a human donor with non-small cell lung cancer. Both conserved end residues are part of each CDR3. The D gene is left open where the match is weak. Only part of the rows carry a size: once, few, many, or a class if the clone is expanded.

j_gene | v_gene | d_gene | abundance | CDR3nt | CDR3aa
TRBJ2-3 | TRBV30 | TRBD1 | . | TGTGCCTGGAAACGACAGGGAGCTATTAGCACAGATACGCAGTATTTT | CAWKRQGAISTDTQYF
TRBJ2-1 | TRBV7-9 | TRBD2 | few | TGTGCCAGCAGCGTAGGGACTAGCGGTTTTTACAATGAGCAGTTCTTC | CASSVGTSGFYNEQFF
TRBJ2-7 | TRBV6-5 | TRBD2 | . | TGTGCCAGCAGATCCGGGACTAGCGGGAGTTACGAGCAGTACTTC | CASRSGTSGSYEQYF
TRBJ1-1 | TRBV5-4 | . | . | TGTGCCAGTCGCAGGGGTGAGGGGATCACTGAAGCTTTCTTT | CASRRGEGITEAFF
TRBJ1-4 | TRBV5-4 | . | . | TGTGCCAGCAGCCATTCCAGGACAGACGAAAAACTGTTTTTT | CASSHSRTDEKLFF
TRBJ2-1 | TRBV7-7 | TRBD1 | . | TGTGCTAGCAGTCCCAACAGGGGGGAGAGCTCCTACAATGAGCAGTTCTTC | CASSPNRGESSYNEQFF
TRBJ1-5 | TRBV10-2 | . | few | TGCGCCAGCAGTGTCTGGGGTGTGGGCAATCAGCCCCAGCATTTT | CASSVWGVGNQPQHF
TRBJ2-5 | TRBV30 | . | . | TGTGCCTGGAGTGTACAGTCAGAGACCCAGTACTTC | CAWSVQSETQYF
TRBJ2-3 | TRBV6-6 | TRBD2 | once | TGTGCCAGCAGTTACTCGACTAGCGGGAGGGGAGATACGCAGTATTTT | CASSYSTSGRGDTQYF
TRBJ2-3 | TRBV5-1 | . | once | TGCGCCAGCAGCCAAGGCTTTGGGTACACAGATACGCAGTATTTT | CASSQGFGYTDTQYF
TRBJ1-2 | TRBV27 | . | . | TGTGCCAGCAGTTCAACAACTAACTATGGCTACACCTTC | CASSSTTNYGYTF
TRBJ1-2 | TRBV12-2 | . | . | TGTGCAAGTCGCTTAGAGCGCGGGACAAATTATGGCTACACCTTC | CASRLERGTNYGYTF
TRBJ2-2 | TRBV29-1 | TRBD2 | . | TGCAGCGCCCGAGCGGGAACCGACACCGGGGAGCTGTTTTTT | CSARAGTDTGELFF